This is a list of T cell receptor beta chains from one sample in a study of OX40 agonist ivuxolimab in advanced cancers. Using immunoSEQ multiplex PCR, the repertoire was profiled, and TCRdb retains in-frame clones only, with some absent. The repertoire holds roughly 11,000 clones, with around four fifths as singletons. The sample was CD4+ or CD8+ T cells sorted from blood, taken in a trial of the OX40 agonist ivuxolimab. The receptors stem from an adult with an advanced solid tumor such as melanoma, head and neck, liver or kidney cancer. Each CDR3 is given with its conserved first and last residue.

J: TRBJ2-3; V: TRBV27; CDR3: CASTPGGTTDTQYF
J: TRBJ2-7; V: TRBV2; CDR3: CASSEEWLDPSYEQYF
J: TRBJ2-7; V: TRBV11-3; CDR3: CACSSGQDLREQYF
J: TRBJ2-2; V: TRBV27; CDR3: CASSRRLAGDTGELFF
J: TRBJ2-3; V: TRBV11-2; CDR3: CASSHNTALEGPSTDTQYF
J: TRBJ2-4; V: TRBV9; CDR3: CASSVETEATGIQYF
J: TRBJ1-1; V: TRBV4-1; CDR3: CASSQADSPEAFF
J: TRBJ2-2; V: TRBV5-5; CDR3: CASSLIGGGNTGELFF
J: TRBJ2-5; V: TRBV10-2; CDR3: CASSEWGRRSAVETQYF
J: TRBJ2-2; V: TRBV7-7; CDR3: CASSLDVQGTGELFF
J: TRBJ2-1; V: TRBV11-3; CDR3: CASSSGTSGTVF
J: TRBJ2-6; V: TRBV6-4; CDR3: CASSDSHSGANVLTF
J: TRBJ1-2; V: TRBV7-2; CDR3: CASSLVPSNYGYTF
J: TRBJ1-1; V: TRBV6-1; CDR3: CASSETGVVGAEAFF
J: TRBJ2-1; V: TRBV27; CDR3: CASSFRLAGGSYNEQFF
J: TRBJ2-3; V: TRBV20-1; CDR3: CSARTNTQYF
J: TRBJ1-1; V: TRBV5-1; CDR3: CASSSTPTGDTTEAFF
J: TRBJ2-7; V: TRBV29-1; CDR3: CSVEIKTEKPYEQYF